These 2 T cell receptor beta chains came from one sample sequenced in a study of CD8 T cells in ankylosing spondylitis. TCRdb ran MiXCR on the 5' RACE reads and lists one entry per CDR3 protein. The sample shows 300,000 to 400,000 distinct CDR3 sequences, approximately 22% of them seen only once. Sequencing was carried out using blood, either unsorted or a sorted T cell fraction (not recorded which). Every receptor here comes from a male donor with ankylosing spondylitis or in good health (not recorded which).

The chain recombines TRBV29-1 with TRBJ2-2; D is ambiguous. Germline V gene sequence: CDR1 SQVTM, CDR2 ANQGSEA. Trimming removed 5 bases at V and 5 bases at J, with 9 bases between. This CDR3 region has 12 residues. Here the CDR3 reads CSVQLATGELFF. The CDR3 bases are TGCAGCGTTCAACTCGCTACCGGGGAGCTGTTTTTT.

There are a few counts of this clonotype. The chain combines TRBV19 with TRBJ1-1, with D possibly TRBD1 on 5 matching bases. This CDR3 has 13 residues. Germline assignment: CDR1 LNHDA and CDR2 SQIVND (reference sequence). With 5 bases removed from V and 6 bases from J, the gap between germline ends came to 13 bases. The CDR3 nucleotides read TGTGCCAGTAGTTTTGGGGCCGTTTCTGAAGCTTTCTTT. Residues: CASSFGAVSEAFF.